This paragraph reports one T cell receptor beta chain. The entry originates in a study of blood T cell repertoires in COVID-19. Looking at the study overall: The samples span acute and convalescent COVID-19 from the United States, Italy and Spain. From T cells, B-cell-depleted T cells, or PBMCs came the material, which was cDNA or gDNA.

Sequenced by immunoSEQ multiplex PCR; TCRdb stores in-frame clones only, minus some. The data show 300,000 to 350,000 clones, more than 75% seen once. During active infection, Seattle patients enrolled and were then monitored through disease. What was sequenced was peripheral blood. This TCR was recovered from a woman between 45 and 60 years old with COVID-19, enrolled during active disease.

The CDR3 region is CASSLTGEMNTEAFF. In nucleotides, the CDR3 is TGTGCCAGCAGTTTGACAGGGGAGATGAACACTGAAGCTTTCTTT. The chain couples TRBV2 to TRBJ1-1; 8 positions match TRBD1. V gave up 5 bases and J gave up 0 bases; unmatched junction bases: 5. Germline V gene lookup returns CDR1 SNHLY and CDR2 FYNNEI. This CDR3 comprises 15 residues.